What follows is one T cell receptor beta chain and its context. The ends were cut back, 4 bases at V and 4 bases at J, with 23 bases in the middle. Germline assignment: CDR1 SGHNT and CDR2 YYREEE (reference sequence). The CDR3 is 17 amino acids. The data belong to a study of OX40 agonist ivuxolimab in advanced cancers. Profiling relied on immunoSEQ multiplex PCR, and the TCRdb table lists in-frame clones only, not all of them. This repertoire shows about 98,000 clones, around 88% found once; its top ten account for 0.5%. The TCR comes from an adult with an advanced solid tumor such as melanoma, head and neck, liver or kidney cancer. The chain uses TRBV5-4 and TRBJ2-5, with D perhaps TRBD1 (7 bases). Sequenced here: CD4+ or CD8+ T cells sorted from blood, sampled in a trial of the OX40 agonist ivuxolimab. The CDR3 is CASSPKGGQEGGETQYF. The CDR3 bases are TGTGCCAGCAGCCCGAAGGGCGGACAGGAGGGAGGAGAGACCCAGTACTTC.